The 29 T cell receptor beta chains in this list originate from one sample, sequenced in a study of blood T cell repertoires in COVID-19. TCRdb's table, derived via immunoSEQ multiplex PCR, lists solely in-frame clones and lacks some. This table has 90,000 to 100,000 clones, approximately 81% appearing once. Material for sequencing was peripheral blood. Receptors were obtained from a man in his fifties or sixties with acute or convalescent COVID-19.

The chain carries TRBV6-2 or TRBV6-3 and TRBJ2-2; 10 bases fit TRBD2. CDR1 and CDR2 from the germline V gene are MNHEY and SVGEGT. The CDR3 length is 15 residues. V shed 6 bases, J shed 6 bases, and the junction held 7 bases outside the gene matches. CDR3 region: CASSFRTSGPGELFF. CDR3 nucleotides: TGTGCCAGCAGCTTCCGGACTAGCGGCCCCGGGGAGCTGTTTTTT.

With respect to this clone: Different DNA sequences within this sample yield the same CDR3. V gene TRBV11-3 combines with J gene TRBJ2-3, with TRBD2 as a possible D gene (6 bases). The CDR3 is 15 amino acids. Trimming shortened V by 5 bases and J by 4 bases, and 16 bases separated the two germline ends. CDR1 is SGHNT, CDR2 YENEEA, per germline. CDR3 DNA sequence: TGTGCCAGCAGCCCCCGGGGCGGGATCGCAGATACGCAGTATTTT. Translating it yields CASSPRGGIADTQYF.

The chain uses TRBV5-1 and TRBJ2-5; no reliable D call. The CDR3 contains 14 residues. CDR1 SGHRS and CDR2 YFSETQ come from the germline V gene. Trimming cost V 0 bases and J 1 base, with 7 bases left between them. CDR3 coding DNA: TGCGCCAGCAGCTTGGGTCACGGCCAAGAGACCCAGTACTTC. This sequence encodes CASSLGHGQETQYF.

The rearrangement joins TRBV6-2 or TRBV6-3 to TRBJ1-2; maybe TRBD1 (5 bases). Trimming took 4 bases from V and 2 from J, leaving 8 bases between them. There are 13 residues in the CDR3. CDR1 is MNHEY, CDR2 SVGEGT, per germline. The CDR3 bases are TGTGCCAGCAGTTTGGACACCAACTATGGCTACACCTTC. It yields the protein CASSLDTNYGYTF.

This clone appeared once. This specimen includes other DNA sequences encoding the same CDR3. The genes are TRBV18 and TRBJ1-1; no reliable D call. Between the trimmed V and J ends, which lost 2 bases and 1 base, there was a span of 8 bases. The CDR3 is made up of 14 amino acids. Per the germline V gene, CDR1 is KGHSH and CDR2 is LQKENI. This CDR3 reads CASSPTEGNTEAFF. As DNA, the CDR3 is TGTGCCAGCTCACCAACGGAGGGGAACACTGAAGCTTTCTTT.

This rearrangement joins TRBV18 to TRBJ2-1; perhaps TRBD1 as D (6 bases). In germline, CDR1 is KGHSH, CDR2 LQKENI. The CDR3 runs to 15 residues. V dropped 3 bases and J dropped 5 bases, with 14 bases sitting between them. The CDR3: CASSPNQGWNNEQFF. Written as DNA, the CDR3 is TGTGCCAGCTCACCGAACCAGGGGTGGAACAATGAGCAGTTCTTC.

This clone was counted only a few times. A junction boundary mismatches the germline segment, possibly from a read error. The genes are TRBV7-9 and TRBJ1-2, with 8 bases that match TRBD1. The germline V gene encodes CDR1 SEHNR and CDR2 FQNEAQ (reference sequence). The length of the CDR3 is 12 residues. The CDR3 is CASNLISGTGFF. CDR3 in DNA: TGTGCCAGCAACCTTATCTCCGGGACAGGCTTCTTC.

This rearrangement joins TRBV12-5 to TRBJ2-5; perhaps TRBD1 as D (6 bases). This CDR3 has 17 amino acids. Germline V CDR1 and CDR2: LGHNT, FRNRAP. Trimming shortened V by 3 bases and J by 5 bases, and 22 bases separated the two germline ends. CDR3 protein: CASGFLLDSPTRETQYF. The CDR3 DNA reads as TGTGCTAGTGGTTTCCTTTTGGACAGCCCAACGAGGGAGACCCAGTACTTC. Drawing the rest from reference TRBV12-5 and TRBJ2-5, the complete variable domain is DARVTQTPRHKVTEMGQEVTMRCQPILGHNTVFWYRQTMMQGLELLAYFRNRAPLDDSGMPKDRFSAEMPDATLATLKIQPSEPRDSAVYFCASGFLLDSPTRETQYFGPGTRLLVL.

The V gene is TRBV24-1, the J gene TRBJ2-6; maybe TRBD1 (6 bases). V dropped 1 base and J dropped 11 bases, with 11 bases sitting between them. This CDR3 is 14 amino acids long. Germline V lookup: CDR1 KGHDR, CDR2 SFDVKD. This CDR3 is CATSDLAGAHVLTF. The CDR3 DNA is TGTGCCACCAGTGATTTAGCAGGGGCTCACGTCCTGACTTTC.

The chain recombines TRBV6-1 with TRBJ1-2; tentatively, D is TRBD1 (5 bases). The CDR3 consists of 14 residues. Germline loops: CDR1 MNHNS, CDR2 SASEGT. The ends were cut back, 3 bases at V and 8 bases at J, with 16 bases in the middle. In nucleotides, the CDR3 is TGTGCCAGCAGTGACACCTGGACAAGCGGGGGCTACACCTTC. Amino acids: CASSDTWTSGGYTF.

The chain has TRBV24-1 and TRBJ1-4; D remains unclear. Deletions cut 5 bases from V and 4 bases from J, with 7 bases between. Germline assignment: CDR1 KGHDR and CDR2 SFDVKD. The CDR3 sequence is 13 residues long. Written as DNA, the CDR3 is TGTGCCACCAGTGTTGGGCATAATGAAAAACTGTTTTTT. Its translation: CATSVGHNEKLFF.

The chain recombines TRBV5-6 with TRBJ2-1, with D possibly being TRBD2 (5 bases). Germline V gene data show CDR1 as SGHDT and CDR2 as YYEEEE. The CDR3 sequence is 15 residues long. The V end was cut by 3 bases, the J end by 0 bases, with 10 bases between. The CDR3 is CASSSAGGSYNEQFF. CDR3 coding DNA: TGTGCCAGCAGCTCAGCAGGAGGCTCCTACAATGAGCAGTTCTTC.

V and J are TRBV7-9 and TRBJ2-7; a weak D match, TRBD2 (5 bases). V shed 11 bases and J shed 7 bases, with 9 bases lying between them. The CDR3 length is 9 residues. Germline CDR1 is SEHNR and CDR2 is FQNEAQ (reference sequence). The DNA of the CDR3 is TGTGCCGATCGAGGGGAGCAGTACTTC. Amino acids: CADRGEQYF.

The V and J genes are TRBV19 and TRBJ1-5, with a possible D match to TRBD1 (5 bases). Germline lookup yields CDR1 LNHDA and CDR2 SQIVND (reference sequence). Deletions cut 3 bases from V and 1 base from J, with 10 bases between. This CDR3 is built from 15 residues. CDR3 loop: CASSMGGGSNQPQHF. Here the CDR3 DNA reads TGTGCCAGTAGTATGGGCGGGGGAAGCAATCAGCCCCAGCATTTT.

CDR3 in DNA: TGTGCCAGCAGCTTGGGACTAGCGGGAGCCTACGAGCAGTACGTC. Amino acid sequence: CASSLGLAGAYEQYV. The rearrangement uses TRBV6-5 and TRBJ2-7, with TRBD2 matching 14 bases. The V and J ends lost 6 bases and 2 bases, in that order; junction bases with no gene match: 3. CDR1 and CDR2 (germline): MNHEY, SVGAGI. This CDR3 contains 15 residues.

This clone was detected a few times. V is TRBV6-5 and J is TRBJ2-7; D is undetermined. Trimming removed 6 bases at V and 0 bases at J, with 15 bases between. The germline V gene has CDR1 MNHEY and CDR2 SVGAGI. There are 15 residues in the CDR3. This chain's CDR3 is CASRKSLLFSYEQYV. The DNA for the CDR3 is TGTGCCAGCAGGAAATCACTGCTATTCTCCTACGAGCAGTACGTC.

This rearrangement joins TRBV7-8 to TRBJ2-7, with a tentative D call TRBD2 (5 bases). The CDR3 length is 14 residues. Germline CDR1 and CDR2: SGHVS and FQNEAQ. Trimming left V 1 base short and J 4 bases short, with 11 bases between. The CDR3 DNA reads TGTGCCAGCAGCTTAGTGTCGGGGTGGTACGAGCAGTACGTC. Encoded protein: CASSLVSGWYEQYV.

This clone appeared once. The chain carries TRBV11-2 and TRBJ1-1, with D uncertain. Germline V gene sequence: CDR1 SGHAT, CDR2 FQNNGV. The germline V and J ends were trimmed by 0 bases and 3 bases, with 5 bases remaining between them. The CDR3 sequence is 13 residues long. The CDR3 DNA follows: TGTGCCAGCAGCTTAGATCCGTACACTGAAGCTTTCTTT. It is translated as CASSLDPYTEAFF.

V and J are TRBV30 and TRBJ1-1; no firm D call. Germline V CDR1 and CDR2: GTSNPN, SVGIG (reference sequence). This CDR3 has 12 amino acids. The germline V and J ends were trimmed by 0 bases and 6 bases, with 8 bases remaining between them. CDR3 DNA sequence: TGTGCCTGGAGTGTCGGTTTCGCTGAAGCTTTCTTT. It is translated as CAWSVGFAEAFF.

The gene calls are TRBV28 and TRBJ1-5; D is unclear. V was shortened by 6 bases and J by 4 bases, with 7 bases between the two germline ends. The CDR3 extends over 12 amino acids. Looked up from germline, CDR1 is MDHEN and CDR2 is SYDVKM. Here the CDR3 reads CASRPLNQPQHF. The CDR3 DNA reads TGTGCCAGCAGACCTCTAAATCAGCCCCAGCATTTT.

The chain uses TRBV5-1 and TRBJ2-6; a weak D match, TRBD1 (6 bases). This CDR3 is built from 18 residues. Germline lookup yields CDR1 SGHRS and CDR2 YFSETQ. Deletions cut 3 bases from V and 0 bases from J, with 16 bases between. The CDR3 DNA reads TGCGCCAGCAGCTCCGCCGGGACATCAAGCTCTGGGGCCAACGTCCTGACTTTC. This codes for CASSSAGTSSSGANVLTF.

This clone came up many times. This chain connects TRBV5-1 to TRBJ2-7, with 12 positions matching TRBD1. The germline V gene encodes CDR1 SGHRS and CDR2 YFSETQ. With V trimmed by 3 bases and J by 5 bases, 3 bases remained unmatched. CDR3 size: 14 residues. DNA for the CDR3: TGCGCCAGCAGCTCGGGACAGGGGGCCCACGAGCAGTACTTC. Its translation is CASSSGQGAHEQYF.

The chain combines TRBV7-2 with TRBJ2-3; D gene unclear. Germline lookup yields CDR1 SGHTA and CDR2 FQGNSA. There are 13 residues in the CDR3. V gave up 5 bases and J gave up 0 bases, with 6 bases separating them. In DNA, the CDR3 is TGTGCCAGCAGCCCTCAGAGCACAGATACGCAGTATTTT. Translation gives CASSPQSTDTQYF. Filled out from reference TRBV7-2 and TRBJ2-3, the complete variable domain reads GAGVSQSPSNKVTEKGKDVELRCDPISGHTALYWYRQSLGQGLEFLIYFQGNSAPDKSGLPSDRFSAERTGGSVSTLTIQRTQQEDSAVYLCASSPQSTDTQYFGPGTRLTVL.

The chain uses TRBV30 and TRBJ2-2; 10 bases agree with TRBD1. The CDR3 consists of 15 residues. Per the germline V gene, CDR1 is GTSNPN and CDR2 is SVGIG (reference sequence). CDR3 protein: CVSTGTGEGTGELFF. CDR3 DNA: TGTGTCTCTACAGGGACAGGGGAGGGTACCGGGGAGCTGTTTTTT.

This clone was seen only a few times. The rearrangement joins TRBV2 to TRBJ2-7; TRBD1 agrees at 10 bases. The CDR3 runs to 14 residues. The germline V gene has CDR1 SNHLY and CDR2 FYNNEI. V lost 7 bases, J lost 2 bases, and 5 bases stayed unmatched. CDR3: CASNLDRGPYEQYF. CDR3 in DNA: TGTGCCAGCAACCTCGACAGGGGGCCCTACGAGCAGTACTTC.

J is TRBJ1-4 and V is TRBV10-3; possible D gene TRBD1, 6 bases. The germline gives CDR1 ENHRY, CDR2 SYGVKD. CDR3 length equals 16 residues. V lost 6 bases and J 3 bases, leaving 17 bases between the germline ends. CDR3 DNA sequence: TGTGCCATCAGCCGCGGAACCGGGACATCTAATGAAAAACTGTTTTTT. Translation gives CAISRGTGTSNEKLFF.

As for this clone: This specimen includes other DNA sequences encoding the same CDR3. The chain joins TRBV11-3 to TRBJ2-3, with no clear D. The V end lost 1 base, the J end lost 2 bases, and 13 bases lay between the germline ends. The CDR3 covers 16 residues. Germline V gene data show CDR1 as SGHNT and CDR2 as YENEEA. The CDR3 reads CASSLASGSSTDTQYF. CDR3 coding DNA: TGTGCCAGCAGCTTAGCCTCTGGCAGTTCCACAGATACGCAGTATTTT. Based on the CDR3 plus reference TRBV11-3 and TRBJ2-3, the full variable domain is EAGVVQSPRYKIIEKKQPVAFWCNPISGHNTLYWYLQNLGQGPELLIRYENEEAVDDSQLPKDRFSAERLKGVDSTLKIQPAELGDSAVYLCASSLASGSSTDTQYFGPGTRLTVL.

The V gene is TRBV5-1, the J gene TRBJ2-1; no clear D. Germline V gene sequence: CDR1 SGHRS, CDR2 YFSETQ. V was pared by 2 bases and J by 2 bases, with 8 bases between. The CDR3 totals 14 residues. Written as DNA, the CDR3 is TGCGCCAGCAGCTTTGACTGGGCCTACAATGAGCAGTTCTTC. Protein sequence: CASSFDWAYNEQFF.

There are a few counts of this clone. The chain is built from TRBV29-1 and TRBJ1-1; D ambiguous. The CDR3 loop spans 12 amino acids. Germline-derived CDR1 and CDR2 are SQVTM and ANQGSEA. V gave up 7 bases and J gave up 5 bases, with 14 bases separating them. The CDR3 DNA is TGCAGCGCCCGTTTCGGAGGTACTGAAGCTTTCTTT. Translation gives CSARFGGTEAFF.